The rows below give T cell receptor beta chains drawn from one sample of a study of blood T cell repertoires in COVID-19. Here immunoSEQ multiplex PCR was the method, and the copy in TCRdb shows in-frame clones only, minus some. Among about 200,000 clones listed, 86% were seen once. The specimen sequenced was PBMCs or T cells enriched from blood (not recorded which). These TCRs come from a man aged 35-49 years with acute COVID-19. Each CDR3 is given with its conserved first and last residue. A D gene is named only where the DNA matches it firmly. Size is stated for part of the rows, as once, few or many counts, or as a class when the clone is expanded.

j_gene: TRBJ2-7
d_gene: TRBD2
abundance: .
v_gene: TRBV28
CDR3nt: TGTGCCAGCAGTCACCAAGCGGGAGCTCGGGAGCAGTACTTC
CDR3aa: CASSHQAGAREQYF

j_gene: TRBJ1-1
d_gene: .
abundance: .
v_gene: TRBV7-2
CDR3nt: TGTGCCAGCAGCTTAGGCAAGCTCACTGAAGCTTTCTTT
CDR3aa: CASSLGKLTEAFF

j_gene: TRBJ1-5
d_gene: TRBD1
abundance: .
v_gene: TRBV5-1
CDR3nt: TGCGCCAGCAGCTTAGGCCGGGACAGGGTTTTAGATCAGCCCCAGCATTTT
CDR3aa: CASSLGRDRVLDQPQHF

j_gene: TRBJ1-1
d_gene: .
abundance: .
v_gene: TRBV15
CDR3nt: TGTGCCACAACAAAGAGAGGTCAGTACACTGAAGCTTTCTTT
CDR3aa: CATTKRGQYTEAFF

j_gene: TRBJ1-5
d_gene: .
abundance: .
v_gene: TRBV18
CDR3nt: TGTGCCAGCTCACCGGACACGGGGGACCAGCCCCAGCATTTT
CDR3aa: CASSPDTGDQPQHF

j_gene: TRBJ1-4
d_gene: .
abundance: .
v_gene: TRBV5-1
CDR3nt: TGCGCCAGCAGCCTCAGGGGTATAGGCCAGAATGAAAAACTGTTTTTT
CDR3aa: CASSLRGIGQNEKLFF

j_gene: TRBJ2-7
d_gene: .
abundance: .
v_gene: TRBV11-2
CDR3nt: TGTGCCAGCAGCTTAGGTACAGGGATCTACGAGCAGTACTTC
CDR3aa: CASSLGTGIYEQYF

j_gene: TRBJ2-7
d_gene: .
abundance: .
v_gene: TRBV6-2/TRBV6-3
CDR3nt: TGTGCCAGCAGTTATCTAAGAGGGAGCGAGCAGTACTTC
CDR3aa: CASSYLRGSEQYF

j_gene: TRBJ1-1
d_gene: .
abundance: .
v_gene: TRBV2
CDR3nt: TGTGCCAGTGGGTTTGGGGGCGACACTGAAGCTTTCTTT
CDR3aa: CASGFGGDTEAFF

j_gene: TRBJ2-3
d_gene: TRBD2
abundance: .
v_gene: TRBV2
CDR3nt: TGTGCCAGCAGGCTAGCGGGTGGCACAGATACGCAGTATTTT
CDR3aa: CASRLAGGTDTQYF

j_gene: TRBJ2-7
d_gene: .
abundance: .
v_gene: TRBV19
CDR3nt: TGTGCCAGTAGCCGGGACTGGGGGAACGAGCAGTACTTC
CDR3aa: CASSRDWGNEQYF

j_gene: TRBJ2-1
d_gene: TRBD2
abundance: .
v_gene: TRBV2
CDR3nt: TGTGCCAGCAGACGGACTAGCGGTAGGGACAATGAGCAGTTCTTC
CDR3aa: CASRRTSGRDNEQFF

j_gene: TRBJ2-5
d_gene: .
abundance: .
v_gene: TRBV6-5
CDR3nt: TGTGCCAGCAGTTACTACGCAAGAGGGCGGGAGACCCAGTACTTC
CDR3aa: CASSYYARGRETQYF

j_gene: TRBJ1-5
d_gene: .
abundance: .
v_gene: TRBV19
CDR3nt: TGTGCCAGTAAACGACAGGAGAACAATCAGCCCCAGCATTTT
CDR3aa: CASKRQENNQPQHF

j_gene: TRBJ2-1
d_gene: TRBD2
abundance: .
v_gene: TRBV11-2
CDR3nt: TGTGCCAGCAGCTTAGAGGGATGGGCGGGAGTGGGTAATGAGCAGTTCTTC
CDR3aa: CASSLEGWAGVGNEQFF

j_gene: TRBJ2-1
d_gene: TRBD1
abundance: once
v_gene: TRBV6-5
CDR3nt: TGTGCCAGCAGTTCCGGGACAGGGTCTCTCTATGAGCAGTTCTTC
CDR3aa: CASSSGTGSLYEQFF

j_gene: TRBJ2-7
d_gene: .
abundance: .
v_gene: TRBV5-1
CDR3nt: TGCGCCAGCAGCTTAGGGCAGGGCGCAGGGTACGAGCAGTACTTC
CDR3aa: CASSLGQGAGYEQYF

j_gene: TRBJ2-3
d_gene: .
abundance: .
v_gene: TRBV9
CDR3nt: TGTGCCAGTGTACTAGACGATTACACAGATACGCAGTATTTT
CDR3aa: CASVLDDYTDTQYF

j_gene: TRBJ1-4
d_gene: .
abundance: .
v_gene: TRBV28
CDR3nt: TGTGCCAGCAGTTCCTCGACAGCTAATTTTGAAAAACTGTTTTTT
CDR3aa: CASSSSTANFEKLFF

j_gene: TRBJ2-1
d_gene: TRBD2
abundance: .
v_gene: TRBV5-6
CDR3nt: TGTGCCAGCAGCTCGCGACTAGCGGGAGGACTCAATGAGCAGTTCTTC
CDR3aa: CASSSRLAGGLNEQFF

j_gene: TRBJ1-4
d_gene: .
abundance: .
v_gene: TRBV12-3/TRBV12-4
CDR3nt: TGTGCCAGCAGTTTCGGGTATGAAAAACTGTTTTTT
CDR3aa: CASSFGYEKLFF

j_gene: TRBJ1-1
d_gene: TRBD1
abundance: many
v_gene: TRBV19
CDR3nt: TGTGCCAGTAGTGCGTCCGGGACAGCCCAAAGGAGAGCTTTCTTT
CDR3aa: CASSASGTAQRRAFF

j_gene: TRBJ1-1
d_gene: .
abundance: .
v_gene: TRBV6-5
CDR3nt: TGTGCCGTTCGGGGGGTGAACACTGAAGCTTTCTTT
CDR3aa: CAVRGVNTEAFF

j_gene: TRBJ2-1
d_gene: .
abundance: .
v_gene: TRBV9
CDR3nt: TGTGCCAGCAGCGTAGCGAGCTACAATGAGCAGTTCTTC
CDR3aa: CASSVASYNEQFF

j_gene: TRBJ1-2
d_gene: .
abundance: .
v_gene: TRBV18
CDR3nt: TGTGCCAGCTCACCAGGGGGGGTGAGCAACTATGGCTACACCTTC
CDR3aa: CASSPGGVSNYGYTF

j_gene: TRBJ2-7
d_gene: .
abundance: .
v_gene: TRBV27
CDR3nt: TGTGCCAGCAGTTTTGAGGGATTTGAAGAGCAGTACTTC
CDR3aa: CASSFEGFEEQYF

j_gene: TRBJ2-5
d_gene: .
abundance: .
v_gene: TRBV7-3
CDR3nt: TGTGCCAGCAGCTTAACCGGCGGAGAGACCCAGTACTTC
CDR3aa: CASSLTGGETQYF

j_gene: TRBJ1-3
d_gene: TRBD1
abundance: .
v_gene: TRBV2
CDR3nt: TGTGCCAGCGCAGGGGGTTTCTCTGGAAACACCATATATTTT
CDR3aa: CASAGGFSGNTIYF

j_gene: TRBJ1-5
d_gene: TRBD1
abundance: .
v_gene: TRBV30
CDR3nt: TGTGCCTGGGAGGGACAGGGACGGCAGCCCCAGCATTTT
CDR3aa: CAWEGQGRQPQHF

j_gene: TRBJ2-7
d_gene: .
abundance: .
v_gene: TRBV28
CDR3nt: TGTGCCAGCAGTTTAGGGCAGGGTCCGGGCGAGCAGTACTTC
CDR3aa: CASSLGQGPGEQYF

j_gene: TRBJ2-1
d_gene: .
abundance: .
v_gene: TRBV28
CDR3nt: TGTGCCAGCAGTTCTCAGGTCCCCTACAATGAGCAGTTCTTC
CDR3aa: CASSSQVPYNEQFF

j_gene: TRBJ2-1
d_gene: .
abundance: .
v_gene: TRBV28
CDR3nt: TGTGCCAGCAGCGAGGACAGATCCGAGTTCTTC
CDR3aa: CASSEDRSEFF

j_gene: TRBJ2-7
d_gene: TRBD2
abundance: .
v_gene: TRBV7-6
CDR3nt: TGTGCCAGCAGCTTGGGACTAGCGGGAGGCTACGAGCAGTACTTC
CDR3aa: CASSLGLAGGYEQYF

j_gene: TRBJ1-5
d_gene: .
abundance: .
v_gene: TRBV29-1
CDR3nt: TGCAGCGTTCTGACAGATAGCAATCAGCCCCAGCATTTT
CDR3aa: CSVLTDSNQPQHF

j_gene: TRBJ1-2
d_gene: .
abundance: .
v_gene: TRBV28
CDR3nt: TGTGCCAGCAGTTTGCTGCAGGGCCTCGCTAACTATGGCTACACCTTC
CDR3aa: CASSLLQGLANYGYTF

j_gene: TRBJ2-6
d_gene: .
abundance: .
v_gene: TRBV5-6
CDR3nt: TGTGCCAGCAGCTTCAGTGTCCCTGGGGCCAACGTCCTGACTTTC
CDR3aa: CASSFSVPGANVLTF

j_gene: TRBJ2-7
d_gene: TRBD2
abundance: .
v_gene: TRBV7-6
CDR3nt: TGTGCCAGCAGCTCGGGACTAGCGGGAGTCTACGAGCAGTACTTC
CDR3aa: CASSSGLAGVYEQYF

j_gene: TRBJ2-1
d_gene: .
abundance: .
v_gene: TRBV5-1
CDR3nt: TGCGCCAGCAGCTTGGCGCGGCCCCATTCGACCGATGAGCAGTTCTTC
CDR3aa: CASSLARPHSTDEQFF

j_gene: TRBJ1-6
d_gene: TRBD1
abundance: once
v_gene: TRBV2
CDR3nt: TGTGCCAGCAGTGGATTGCGGACAGGGAATTCACCCCTCCACTTT
CDR3aa: CASSGLRTGNSPLHF

j_gene: TRBJ2-3
d_gene: .
abundance: .
v_gene: TRBV9
CDR3nt: TGTGCCAGCAGCCCCCCCTCGGCAGGGGTTGATACGCAGTATTTT
CDR3aa: CASSPPSAGVDTQYF